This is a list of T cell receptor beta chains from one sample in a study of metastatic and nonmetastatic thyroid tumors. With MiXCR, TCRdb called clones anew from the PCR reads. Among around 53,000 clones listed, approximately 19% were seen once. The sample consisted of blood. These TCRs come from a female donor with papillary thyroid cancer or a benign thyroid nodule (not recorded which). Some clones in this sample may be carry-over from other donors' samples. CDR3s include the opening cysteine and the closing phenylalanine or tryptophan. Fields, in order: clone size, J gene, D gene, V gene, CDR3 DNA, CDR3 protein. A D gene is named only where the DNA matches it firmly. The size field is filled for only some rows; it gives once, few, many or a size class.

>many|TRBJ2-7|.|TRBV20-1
TGCAGTGCTGCCAGTCTTGAGCAGTACTTC
CSAASLEQYF
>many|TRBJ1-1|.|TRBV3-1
TGTGCCAGCAGCCAAGGGAGGGACGGAGAAGCTTTCTTT
CASSQGRDGEAFF
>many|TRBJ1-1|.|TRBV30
TGTGCCTGGAATGGGGGGGGGGTTGAAGCTTTCTTT
CAWNGGGVEAFF
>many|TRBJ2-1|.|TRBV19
TGTGCCAGTAGTATAGGAGGGTTAGGATACAATGAGCAGTTCTTC
CASSIGGLGYNEQFF
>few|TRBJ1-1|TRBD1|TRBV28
TGTGCCAGCATCCTTAGTCCCGGGACAGTCCCAAACACTGAAGCTTTCTTT
CASILSPGTVPNTEAFF
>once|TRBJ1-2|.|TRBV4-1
TGCGCCAGCAGCGACCACAACGTCCCAAACCGAGGCTACACCTTC
CASSDHNVPNRGYTF
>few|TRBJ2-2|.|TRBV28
TGTGCCAGCCTAAAAAGGGGCACCGGGGAGCTGTTTTTT
CASLKRGTGELFF
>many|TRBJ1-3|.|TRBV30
TGTGCCTGGAGTGGATGGGAGTCTGGAAACACCATATATTTT
CAWSGWESGNTIYF
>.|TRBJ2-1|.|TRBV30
TGTGCCTGGAATTTTATGCACGAGTACAATGAGCAGTTCTTC
CAWNFMHEYNEQFF
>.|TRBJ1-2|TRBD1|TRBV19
TGTGCCAGCAGCTTCAACCCAGAACAGGGGGCGGACGGCTACACCTTC
CASSFNPEQGADGYTF